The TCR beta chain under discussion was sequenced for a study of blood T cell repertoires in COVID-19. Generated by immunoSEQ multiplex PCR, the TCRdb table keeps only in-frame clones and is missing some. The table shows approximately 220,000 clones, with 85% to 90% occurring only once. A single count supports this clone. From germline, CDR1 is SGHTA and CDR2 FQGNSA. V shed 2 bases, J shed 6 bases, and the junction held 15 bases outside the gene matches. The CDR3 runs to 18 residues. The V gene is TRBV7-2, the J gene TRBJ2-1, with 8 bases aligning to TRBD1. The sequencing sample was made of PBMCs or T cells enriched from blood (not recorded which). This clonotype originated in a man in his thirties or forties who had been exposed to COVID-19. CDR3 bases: TGTGCCAGCAGCTTATTAAGAGGACAGGGCCTAACACCCAATGAGCAGTTCTTC. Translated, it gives CASSLLRGQGLTPNEQFF.